In this sample, the clone carrying this T cell receptor beta chain turned up a few times. This entry comes from a study of spatial heterogeneity in lung cancer. Time point described: blood at routine non-recurrence follow-up after resection. From tumor, nontumor lung or frozen PBMC, whole RNA was taken unsorted for sequencing. A single record per CDR3 protein comes from TCRdb applying MiXCR to the 5' RACE reads. The sample lists 25,000 to 30,000 distinct CDR3 sequences, 4.5% to 7.5% occurring once. This CDR3 spans 13 amino acids. The V end was cut by 3 bases, the J end by 0 bases, with 9 bases between. Germline values: CDR1 DFQATT, CDR2 SNEGSKA (reference sequence).

The chain combines TRBV20-1 with TRBJ2-7; D not certain. This sequence originates from a male donor with early-stage non-small cell lung cancer. The sample in question was PBMCs, obtained at follow-up. CDR3 nucleotides: TGCAGTGCTAGTTCCCCTCACTCCTACGAGCAGTACTTC. It translates to CSASSPHSYEQYF.